This T cell receptor beta chain was profiled in a study of CD8 T cells in ankylosing spondylitis. TCRdb passed the 5' RACE reads through MiXCR, listing each CDR3 protein once. This sample carries some 16,000 distinct CDR3 sequences, 8% to 9% of them seen once, and the ten largest clones take about a third. As concerns this clonotype: Antigen specificity is unknown.

Regarding the study as a whole: Made up of fewer than 10 highly homologous variants, a TCR beta motif appeared characteristic of ankylosing spondylitis blood.

The TCR originated in a male donor with ankylosing spondylitis or in good health (not recorded which). Sequences were obtained from blood.

The CDR3 nucleotides read TGTGCCAGCAGTTTAACCGAGAACACTGAAGCTTTCTTT. Encoded protein: CASSLTENTEAFF. This chain joins TRBV12-3 or TRBV12-4 and TRBJ1-1; no clear D. The CDR3 is made up of 13 amino acids. V was trimmed by 2 bases and J by 1 base, leaving 5 bases between them.